This TCR beta chain derives from a study of blood T cell repertoires in COVID-19 (dated by TCRdb to about 2020). Broadly, across the study: The collaborator samples originated in the United States, Italy and Spain and spanned the acute and convalescent phases of COVID-19. The prospective study material was composed of cDNA or gDNA derived from T cells, B-cell-depleted T cells, or PBMCs. Where available, HLA class I and class II types were taken from metadata supplied by the sample provider and were not determined by assay-based typing. Subjects who had been exposed to COVID-19, were actively infected with it, or had recovered from it provided the deeply sampled blood TCRbeta repertoires that made up the dataset. The samples were drawn from the first 160 participants of the ongoing ImmuneRACE study and from more than 1,000 subjects provided by 6 global collaborators. A de-identified subject ID, COVID-19 status, age in years and sex were almost always included in the sample metadata. The repertoires were made available in a free public database intended to serve as a resource for research on the immune response to SARS-CoV-2.

Each collaborating institution followed its own protocols to collect whole blood in K2EDTA tubes. Collaborator samples were shipped for TCRbeta analysis as frozen whole blood, isolated PBMCs, or DNA extracted from either sample type. Its CDR3 holds 17 amino acids, cysteine through phenylalanine. Only the CDR3 DNA is retained, 51 bases long and in frame from the first base. Between the V and J ends, shortened by 3 bases and 7 bases respectively, the junction contains 23 bases. CDR1 KGHSH and CDR2 LQKENI were looked up in the germline V gene. The investigation overall reported the following: Clinical and demographic metadata were provided uncurated, with the amount varying by source and participant.

The immunoSEQ Assay, a bias-controlled multiplex PCR, was used to amplify TCRbeta CDR3 regions from genomic DNA. The study's processing was this. The number of nucleated cells in each sample was estimated by amplification of reference gene primers within the assay. Sequence reads were collapsed and filtered to measure the absolute abundance of every unique TCRbeta CDR3 rearrangement. For each sample, productive Simpson clonality was calculated as the square root of Simpson's diversity index over productive rearrangements. TCRdb holds this immuneACCESS table with in-frame rearrangements only. Some clones are missing; in checked studies, unresolved V genes explain under half, and the rest has no known cause. That table furnishes V, J and clone size, whereas the DNA furnished D and trimming. The sample data list over 80,000 clones, and less than 85% of these were observed just once. In total, the top ten clones hold around 18% of the sample.

As regards this clone: The target of this receptor is not known. Qualities for individual bases were not recorded, and no much larger clone is one base off.

The rearrangement combines TRBV18 with TRBJ2-3; TRBD2 is perhaps the D gene, given 6 matching bases. Sample: peripheral blood. The origin of this receptor is a woman aged 80 or over with active or convalescent COVID-19. The bases are TGTGCCAGCTCACCCCAGGGAGGAGGACTATTCCCCCATACGCAGTATTTT. Translated, this gives CASSPQGGGLFPHTQYF.